This T cell receptor beta chain was sequenced during a study of blood T cell repertoires in COVID-19. Study at large: Samples representing acute and convalescent COVID-19 were sourced from the United States, Italy and Spain. PBMCs, B-cell-depleted T cells, or T cells were the source of the cDNA or gDNA that made up the material.

The V end lost 0 bases, the J end lost 4 bases, and 5 bases lay between the germline ends. The germline CDR1 and CDR2 sequences are SGHDT and YYEEEE. The CDR3 sequence is 13 residues long. Per the original data handling: By means of reference gene primer amplification, nucleated cell counts were estimated. Sequencing was performed with immunoSEQ multiplex PCR; in TCRdb, only in-frame clones are kept and a portion is missing. V, J and clone size are taken as reported in that table, and D and trimming were inferred from the DNA itself. The sample carries roughly 140,000 clones, about 84% recorded once.

Sequencing was carried out using peripheral blood. This chain links TRBV5-6 with TRBJ1-3; D is unclear. This TCR was sampled from a human donor in a cohort sampled during active COVID-19. The CDR3 nucleotides are TGTGCCAGCAGCTTGGGCCAGGGAAACACCATATATTTT. It translates to CASSLGQGNTIYF.